The source of this T cell receptor (beta chain) is a study of OX40 agonist ivuxolimab in advanced cancers. Points on this clone: Its antigen is unknown.

Sequenced by immunoSEQ multiplex PCR; TCRdb stores in-frame clones only, minus some. The data hold 70,000 or so clones, with roughly 90% observed a single time. Trimming pared 1 base from V and 2 bases from J, leaving 6 bases between. Germline V gene sequence: CDR1 ENHRY, CDR2 SYGVKD. CDR3 size: 13 residues. Broader study findings: Patients who responded partially at 0.1-3.0 mg/kg showed clonal expansion ranking among the lowest.

The chain uses TRBV10-3 and TRBJ2-7, with D possibly TRBD2 on 6 matching bases. The source was CD4+ or CD8+ T cells sorted from blood, collected in a trial of the OX40 agonist ivuxolimab. This receptor was identified in an adult with an advanced solid tumor such as melanoma, head and neck, liver or kidney cancer. CDR3 sequence reads: CAISEWGAYEQYF. The DNA for the CDR3 is TGTGCCATCAGTGAGTGGGGGGCCTACGAGCAGTACTTC.